This entry describes one T cell receptor beta chain. Its antigen remains unidentified. The CDR3 has 17 residues. Germline V lookup: CDR1 LGHNA, CDR2 YSLEER. J was trimmed by 6 bases and V by 0 bases; bases with no gene match: 7. The data were taken from a study of radiotherapy plus CTLA-4 blockade in lung cancer. Study context: Objective responses were seen in around 19% of patients, disease control in more than 30%.

Study-wide results and limits: Radiotherapy with ipilimumab was followed by blood expansion of tumor-derived clones. Alongside interferon-beta, early blood T cell clone dynamics were reportedly the best predictor of response.

Assay used: immunoSEQ multiplex PCR; TCRdb lists only in-frame clones, some missing. Among tens of thousands of clones, 75% to 90% were seen once, and the ten largest hold 5.5% to 7.5%. The specimen was peripheral blood, collected from a patient treated with radiotherapy plus ipilimumab. The chain uses TRBV4-3 and TRBJ2-1; 11 nucleotides line up with TRBD2. This clonotype originated in a human donor with non-small cell lung cancer who had stable disease on radiotherapy plus ipilimumab. The CDR3 DNA reads TGCGCCAGCAGCCAAGATTTAATAGCGGGAGGGGTCAATGAGCAGTTCTTC. Protein product: CASSQDLIAGGVNEQFF.